One sample yielded the 15 T cell receptor beta chains listed below, sequenced in a study of blood T cell repertoires in COVID-19. Measured with immunoSEQ multiplex PCR; TCRdb has only the in-frame clones, and not every one. This table has under 300,000 clones, roughly 90% appearing once. Sequenced: peripheral blood. These receptors were obtained from a woman aged 25-40 years with acute or convalescent COVID-19.

The genes are TRBV6-4 and TRBJ2-7, with 13 bases fitting TRBD2. CDR1 and CDR2 (germline): MRHNA, SNTAGT. The V gene end was trimmed by 9 bases and the J gene end by 1 base; junction bases not matched to a gene: 9. The CDR3 runs to 16 residues. In DNA form, the CDR3 reads TGTGCCAGGAAAGCGGGACTAGCGGGACGGTCCTACGAGCAGTACTTC. This sequence encodes CARKAGLAGRSYEQYF.

This clone has only one observation. The rearrangement joins TRBV24-1 to TRBJ2-2; no reliable D call. The CDR3 totals 12 residues. Germline CDR1 reads KGHDR; CDR2 reads SFDVKD. V was shortened by 10 bases and J by 2 bases, with 7 bases between the two germline ends. The CDR3 spells CATAENTGELFF. In DNA form, the CDR3 reads TGTGCCACGGCAGAAAACACCGGGGAGCTGTTTTTT.

The chain links TRBV9 to TRBJ2-7; the match to TRBD2 covers 13 bases. The germline V gene encodes CDR1 SGDLS and CDR2 YYNGEE. The junction had 11 bases not matched to a gene; V was cut back by 4 bases and J by 7 bases. The CDR3 sequence is 16 residues long. CDR3 region: CASSPGLAGSYGEQYF. DNA of the CDR3: TGTGCCAGCAGCCCGGGACTAGCGGGATCCTACGGGGAGCAGTACTTC.

V gene TRBV5-6 combines with J gene TRBJ2-7, with 8 nucleotides matching TRBD1. The V gene's germline CDR1 is SGHDT and CDR2 YYEEEE. V trimming: 3 bases; J trimming: 3 bases; junction bases outside the gene matches: 8. CDR3 length: 15 residues. The chain's CDR3 is CASSYGTGGLYEQYF. The CDR3 nucleotides read TGTGCCAGCAGCTATGGGACAGGCGGCCTCTACGAGCAGTACTTC.

The chain is built from TRBV25-1 and TRBJ2-7; TRBD1 agrees at 8 bases. The CDR3 has 14 amino acids. Trimming at V came to 3 bases and at J to 5 bases, leaving 6 bases not matched to a gene. Germline-derived CDR1 and CDR2 are MGHDK and SYGVNS. CDR3 region: CASSDRQGKNEQYF. The DNA of the CDR3 is TGTGCCAGCAGTGATAGACAGGGGAAGAACGAGCAGTACTTC.

This chain connects TRBV6-4 to TRBJ2-6; TRBD2 matches at 10 bases. Per germline, CDR1 MRHNA and CDR2 SNTAGT. Unmatched junction bases numbered 8, after V lost 6 bases and J lost 12 bases. The CDR3 has 14 residues. The DNA of the CDR3 is TGTGCCAGCAGCGCACTAGCGGGGCTCCCCGTCCTGACTTTC. Amino acid sequence: CASSALAGLPVLTF.

The chain recombines TRBV30 with TRBJ2-7; D possibly corresponds to TRBD2 (6 bases). The CDR3 sequence is 12 residues long. Trimming stripped 5 bases from V and 3 bases from J, with 11 bases between. Per germline, CDR1 GTSNPN and CDR2 SVGIG (reference sequence). CDR3 protein: CAWGPGGYEQYF. The CDR3, as DNA: TGTGCCTGGGGCCCCGGGGGCTACGAGCAGTACTTC.

The J gene is TRBJ1-5, the V gene TRBV9; 9 bases map to TRBD1. Germline trimming cut 1 base from V and 7 bases from J; bases unmatched to any gene: 3. The CDR3 has 14 residues. Germline CDR1 and CDR2: SGDLS and YYNGEE. The CDR3 is CASSVTGGRQPQHF. CDR3 DNA sequence: TGTGCCAGCAGCGTAACAGGGGGCCGGCAGCCCCAGCATTTT.

The chain joins TRBV6-2 or TRBV6-3 to TRBJ1-5; D unresolved. The CDR3 is made up of 13 amino acids. Trimming took off 2 bases at V and 9 bases at J, with 11 bases between the two ends. CDR1 is MNHEY and CDR2 is SVGEGT in the germline V gene. CDR3 sequence: CASSYGENRPQHF. The CDR3, as DNA: TGTGCCAGCAGTTACGGTGAGAATAGGCCCCAGCATTTT.

The chain has TRBV29-1 and TRBJ2-2; unclear D gene. This CDR3 has 13 residues. V was cut by 4 bases and J by 4 bases, with 10 bases left in between. The V gene's germline CDR1 is SQVTM and CDR2 ANQGSEA. CDR3 DNA: TGCAGCGTTGCCTTGTGGCCCACCGGGGAGCTGTTTTTT. Its translation is CSVALWPTGELFF.

The chain carries TRBV4-1 and TRBJ2-1, with 8 bases that match TRBD2. V dropped 0 bases and J dropped 7; count of bases not matched to a gene: 8. Germline-derived CDR1 and CDR2 are MGHRA and YSYEKL. CDR3 length: 16 amino acids. CDR3 nucleotide sequence: TGCGCCAGCAGCCAAGAGAGGGGACTAGGAGGGAATGAGCAGTTCTTC. Protein: CASSQERGLGGNEQFF.

The chain is built from TRBV19 and TRBJ2-1; the match to TRBD2 covers 12 bases. The germline V gene encodes CDR1 LNHDA and CDR2 SQIVND (reference sequence). CDR3 size: 17 residues. V shed 3 bases and J 8 bases; nucleotides not matched to a gene: 11. Here the CDR3 DNA reads TGTGCCAGTAGTATGTGGGCTAGCGGGAGGGTAGTTGATGAGCAGTTCTTC. Translated, it gives CASSMWASGRVVDEQFF.

V gene TRBV6-2 or TRBV6-3 combines with J gene TRBJ2-2; D might be TRBD1 (6 bases). CDR1 and CDR2 (germline): MNHEY, SVGEGT. V gave up 4 bases and J gave up 4 bases, with 10 bases separating them. The CDR3 spans 14 residues. Written as DNA, the CDR3 is TGTGCCAGCAGTTGGACAGAGCTCACCGGGGAGCTGTTTTTT. As protein: CASSWTELTGELFF.

The V call is TRBV5-1, the J call TRBJ2-1; D not certain. The germline V and J ends were trimmed by 2 bases and 0 bases, with 12 bases remaining between them. Germline values: CDR1 SGHRS, CDR2 YFSETQ. The CDR3 is 16 amino acids. The CDR3 loop is CASSLAETSSYNEQFF. The CDR3 DNA sequence: TGCGCCAGCAGCTTAGCCGAAACGAGCTCCTACAATGAGCAGTTCTTC.

The genes are TRBV11-2 and TRBJ2-3; D is undetermined. The V end was cut by 5 bases, the J end by 4 bases, with 7 bases between. CDR3 length equals 12 residues. In germline, CDR1 is SGHAT, CDR2 FQNNGV. CDR3: CASSPGSDTQYF. In DNA, the CDR3 is TGTGCCAGCAGCCCCGGGTCAGATACGCAGTATTTT.